These 32 T cell receptor beta chains were all obtained from the same sample, sequenced in a study of cytomegalovirus exposure and HLA in healthy donors. The primer mix had 60 Vbeta and 13 Jbeta primers. Measured with immunoSEQ multiplex PCR; TCRdb has only the in-frame clones, and not every one. The repertoire holds approximately 170,000 clones, with 80% to 90% as singletons. Sequences were obtained from PBMCs. Source of these receptors: a male donor in good health and CMV-seronegative.

The genes are TRBV7-2 and TRBJ1-2, with 7 positions matching TRBD1. After removal of 1 base from V and 8 bases from J, the junction contained 10 bases not matched to a gene. Germline-derived CDR1 and CDR2 are SGHTA and FQGNSA. This CDR3 comprises 15 residues. The CDR3 spells CASSLGGDRERGYTF. CDR3 coding DNA: TGTGCCAGCAGCTTAGGGGGAGACAGGGAACGCGGCTACACCTTC.

V usage is TRBV19 and J usage is TRBJ2-3; 9 bases are shared with TRBD1. V lost 5 bases to trimming and J lost 3 bases; unmatched junction nucleotides: 9. CDR3 size: 16 residues. Germline V gives CDR1 LNHDA, CDR2 SQIVND (reference sequence). CDR3 amino acids: CASSSPTGGVTDTQYF. In DNA form, the CDR3 reads TGTGCCAGTAGTTCCCCGACAGGGGGTGTGACAGATACGCAGTATTTT.

The chain combines TRBV11-2 with TRBJ2-2; perhaps TRBD1 as D (5 bases). CDR1 SGHAT and CDR2 FQNNGV come from the germline V gene. V was cut by 4 bases and J by 1 base, with 16 bases left in between. CDR3 length: 17 amino acids. The CDR3 nucleotides are TGTGCCAGCAGCTCCCCCCAGGCAGGGATGAACACCGGGGAGCTGTTTTTT. Protein sequence: CASSSPQAGMNTGELFF.

The chain combines TRBV19 with TRBJ2-7, with 8 positions matching TRBD2. The CDR3 has 14 residues. Germline values: CDR1 LNHDA, CDR2 SQIVND (reference sequence). The ends lost 6 bases at V and 2 bases at J; junction bases unmatched: 6. As DNA, the CDR3 is TGTGCCAGTAGCGACCAGGGACTAGCCTACGAGCAGTACTTC. It translates to CASSDQGLAYEQYF.

The chain has TRBV5-1 and TRBJ2-7; 9 nucleotides match TRBD1. V shed 0 bases and J 5 bases; nucleotides not matched to a gene: 9. This CDR3 is 16 amino acids long. Germline assignment: CDR1 SGHRS and CDR2 YFSETQ. The CDR3 loop is CASSLAWGQGINEQYF. The DNA of the CDR3 is TGCGCCAGCAGCTTGGCCTGGGGACAGGGAATCAACGAGCAGTACTTC.

The chain combines TRBV19 with TRBJ2-2; D possibly corresponds to TRBD2 (5 bases). Germline V gene data show CDR1 as LNHDA and CDR2 as SQIVND (reference sequence). V shed 3 bases and J shed 0 bases, with 5 bases lying between them. This CDR3 has 14 amino acids. Written as DNA, the CDR3 is TGTGCCAGTAGTATCGGGGCGAACACCGGGGAGCTGTTTTTT. Amino acid sequence: CASSIGANTGELFF.

Only a few counts were recorded for this clone. The same CDR3 is also encoded by other DNA sequences in this sample. The V gene is TRBV6-5, the J gene TRBJ1-5; maybe TRBD1 (5 bases). Per germline, CDR1 MNHEY and CDR2 SVGAGI. V lost 5 bases to trimming and J lost 5 bases, with 7 bases between them. This CDR3 is 12 amino acids long. The CDR3 loop is CASSQGDQPQHF. The CDR3 DNA is TGTGCCAGCAGTCAAGGGGATCAGCCCCAGCATTTT.

This chain links TRBV15 with TRBJ2-5, with 8 bases that match TRBD2. The length of the CDR3 is 15 residues. J was trimmed by 2 bases and V by 3 bases; bases with no gene match: 5. The germline V gene has CDR1 LNHNV and CDR2 YYDKDF (reference sequence). The CDR3 spells CATSSLLAVQETQYF. CDR3 in DNA: TGTGCCACCAGCAGCCTACTAGCGGTACAAGAGACCCAGTACTTC.

This chain links TRBV4-1 with TRBJ2-2, with TRBD1 identical over 9 bases. The CDR3 loop spans 17 amino acids. From germline, CDR1 is MGHRA and CDR2 YSYEKL. J was trimmed by 6 bases and V by 4 bases; bases with no gene match: 12. CDR3 sequence: CASSRLSGQGRAGELFF. For the CDR3, the DNA is TGCGCCAGCAGCCGCCTCTCGGGACAGGGACGGGCCGGGGAGCTGTTTTTT.

The chain joins TRBV6-6 to TRBJ1-1; 7 bases map to TRBD1. V dropped 5 bases and J dropped 5; count of bases not matched to a gene: 2. This CDR3 has 12 amino acids. CDR1 is MNHNY and CDR2 is SVGAGI in the germline V gene (reference sequence). This CDR3 reads CASSGQVTEAFF. The CDR3 nucleotides read TGTGCCAGCAGTGGACAGGTAACTGAAGCTTTCTTT.

As to this clone: Other DNA sequences from this sample encode an identical CDR3 as well. The chain couples TRBV5-1 to TRBJ2-1; TRBD2 aligns across 12 bases. The junction had 4 bases not matched to a gene; V was cut back by 5 bases and J by 4 bases. CDR3 size: 15 residues. The germline CDR1 and CDR2 sequences are SGHRS and YFSETQ. The CDR3 loop reads CASSTSGGSYNEQFF. The CDR3 DNA reads TGCGCCAGCAGTACTAGCGGGGGGTCATACAATGAGCAGTTCTTC.

This clone was found once. The chain has TRBV5-1 and TRBJ2-1; 13 nucleotides agree with TRBD2. Trimming removed 3 bases from V and 5 bases from J; junction bases left unmatched: 2. CDR1 and CDR2 (germline): SGHRS, YFSETQ. The CDR3 has 15 residues. The CDR3 nucleotides read TGCGCCAGCAGCTCGGGACTAGCGGGAAACAATGAGCAGTTCTTC. Translated, it gives CASSSGLAGNNEQFF.

The chain employs TRBV7-9 and TRBJ2-5, with 7 bases fitting TRBD2. V lost 4 bases, J lost 4 bases, and 18 bases stayed unmatched. Germline CDR1 and CDR2: SEHNR and FQNEAQ (reference sequence). The CDR3 extends over 18 amino acids. CDR3: CASSSTWGREGRGETQYF. The CDR3 bases are TGTGCCAGCAGCTCCACGTGGGGGAGGGAGGGCCGGGGAGAGACCCAGTACTTC.

This rearrangement joins TRBV30 to TRBJ1-2, with unresolved D. The CDR3 contains 16 residues. V dropped 4 bases and J dropped 5 bases, with 23 bases sitting between them. In germline, CDR1 is GTSNPN, CDR2 SVGIG (reference sequence). CDR3 nucleotides: TGTGCCTGGATACGCTATCTGGCAGGCCCTCGGTATGGCTACACCTTC. It yields the protein CAWIRYLAGPRYGYTF.

The CDR3 DNA follows: TGTGCCAGCAGCCGCGACCGGGCAGGGGGTGCTACCGGGGAGCTGTTTTTT. Translation: CASSRDRAGGATGELFF. This chain links TRBV4-2 with TRBJ2-2; TRBD1 matches at 7 bases. V gave up 4 bases and J gave up 5 bases; unmatched junction bases: 13. The CDR3 runs 17 residues. Germline V CDR1 and CDR2: LGHNA, YNFKEQ.

This clone was seen a few times. The genes are TRBV6-4 and TRBJ1-6; weak D call: TRBD1 (5 bases). The CDR3 extends over 15 amino acids. Between the trimmed V and J ends, which lost 0 bases and 10 bases, there was a span of 13 bases. The V gene's germline CDR1 is MRHNA and CDR2 SNTAGT. The CDR3 spells CASSDSGQGLSPLHF. As DNA, the CDR3 is TGTGCCAGCAGTGACTCGGGGCAGGGTCTCTCACCCCTCCACTTT.

The gene calls are TRBV2 and TRBJ1-2, with TRBD1 identical over 7 bases. CDR3 length equals 16 residues. Trimming took 2 bases from V and 2 from J; bases not matched to a gene: 8. The germline CDR1 and CDR2 sequences are SNHLY and FYNNEI. This CDR3 reads CASSERQGVSNYGYTF. The DNA for the CDR3 is TGTGCCAGCAGTGAACGACAGGGAGTAAGCAACTATGGCTACACCTTC.

The CDR3 region has the DNA TGCAGCGTACCGGGACAGGGGGCTGGGGCCAACGTCCTGACTTTC. It specifies CSVPGQGAGANVLTF. The genes are TRBV29-1 and TRBJ2-6, with 11 bases aligning to TRBD1. Losses at the gene ends were 6 bases for V and 2 bases for J; bases not matched to a gene: 3. The CDR3 runs to 15 residues. The V gene's germline CDR1 is SQVTM and CDR2 ANQGSEA. Supplemented by reference TRBV29-1 and TRBJ2-6, the full variable domain reads SAVISQKPSRDICQRGTSLTIQCQVDSQVTMMFWYRQQPGQSLTLIATANQGSEATYESGFVIDKFPISRPNLTFSTLTVSNMSPEDSSIYLCSVPGQGAGANVLTFGAGSRLTVL.

The chain uses TRBV5-1 and TRBJ2-7, with 9 bases identical to TRBD1. Germline trimming cut 0 bases from V and 8 bases from J; bases unmatched to any gene: 6. From germline, CDR1 is SGHRS and CDR2 YFSETQ. The CDR3 length is 14 residues. CDR3 coding DNA: TGCGCCAGCAGCTTGGTGGAACAGGGGGCGAAGCAGTACTTC. Translation: CASSLVEQGAKQYF. The full variable domain, completed using reference TRBV5-1 and TRBJ2-7, is KAGVTQTPRYLIKTRGQQVTLSCSPISGHRSVSWYQQTPGQGLQFLFEYFSETQRNKGNFPGRFSGRQFSNSRSEMNVSTLELGDSALYLCASSLVEQGAKQYFGPGTRLTVT.

V gene TRBV4-1 combines with J gene TRBJ2-2; TRBD1 is a possible D gene (6 bases). Germline V gene sequence: CDR1 MGHRA, CDR2 YSYEKL. Trimming pared 4 bases from V and 4 bases from J, leaving 13 bases between. There are 15 residues in the CDR3. The CDR3 DNA sequence: TGCGCCAGCAGCCTCGGGCTGGGGGCCACCGGGGAGCTGTTTTTT. Its translation is CASSLGLGATGELFF.

The genes are TRBV27 and TRBJ2-7, with 9 bases matching TRBD1. Looked up from germline, CDR1 is MNHEY and CDR2 is SMNVEV (reference sequence). The CDR3 length is 14 residues. Losses at the gene ends were 4 bases for V and 3 bases for J; bases not matched to a gene: 4. Here the CDR3 DNA reads TGTGCCAGCAGTTCGACAGGGGGGGGCTACGAGCAGTACTTC. The encoded protein is CASSSTGGGYEQYF.

The rearrangement joins TRBV28 to TRBJ2-2, with D maybe TRBD1 (6 bases). V was trimmed by 6 bases and J by 6 bases, leaving 14 bases between them. The CDR3 runs to 14 residues. The germline V gene encodes CDR1 MDHEN and CDR2 SYDVKM. The CDR3 sequence is CASRISGQPGELFF. DNA of the CDR3: TGTGCCAGCAGAATCTCCGGACAGCCCGGGGAGCTGTTTTTT.

V usage is TRBV7-8 and J usage is TRBJ2-7, with 11 bases matching TRBD1. Germline loops: CDR1 SGHVS, CDR2 FQNEAQ. The junction had 10 bases not matched to a gene; V was cut back by 1 base and J by 2 bases. This CDR3 is 18 amino acids long. CDR3 sequence reads: CASSLVWPMGQGAYEQYF. The CDR3 nucleotides are TGTGCCAGCAGCTTAGTCTGGCCGATGGGACAGGGGGCCTACGAGCAGTACTTC.

The chain joins TRBV25-1 to TRBJ2-7; 10 nucleotides match TRBD1. CDR3 length: 15 residues. The germline V gene encodes CDR1 MGHDK and CDR2 SYGVNS. The junction had 7 bases not matched to a gene; V was cut back by 5 bases and J by 3 bases. The CDR3 loop is CASSYPGQGSYEQYF. The CDR3 DNA reads as TGTGCCAGCAGTTATCCGGGACAGGGGAGCTACGAGCAGTACTTC.

The V and J genes are TRBV7-3 and TRBJ1-2; D remains ambiguous. The V and J ends lost 1 base and 2 bases respectively, with 5 bases between them. The germline V gene has CDR1 SGHTA and CDR2 FQGTGA. CDR3 length: 13 amino acids. The CDR3: CASSLNGNYGYTF. In DNA, the CDR3 is TGTGCCAGCAGCTTAAACGGGAACTATGGCTACACCTTC.

This clone was found once. The chain has TRBV7-8 and TRBJ2-5, with D possibly being TRBD2 (5 bases). CDR1 is SGHVS and CDR2 is FQNEAQ in the germline V gene. The CDR3 covers 13 residues. The ends were cut back, 5 bases at V and 4 bases at J, with 11 bases in the middle. The DNA of the CDR3 is TGTGCCAGCAGCCCCGGGATTGGAGAGACCCAGTACTTC. This gives the protein CASSPGIGETQYF.

The CDR3 DNA follows: TGCGCCAGCAGCTTGGGAACGGGGAGGGGCCAGGACGCCGAAAAACTGTTTTTT. This gives the protein CASSLGTGRGQDAEKLFF. This rearrangement joins TRBV5-1 to TRBJ1-4; maybe TRBD1 (5 bases). This CDR3 has 18 amino acids. V gave up 0 bases and J gave up 8 bases, with 23 bases separating them. Per the germline V gene, CDR1 is SGHRS and CDR2 is YFSETQ.

CDR3 nucleotide sequence: TGTGCCAGCAGCTTAGGGGGACAGGGAAAACTCAGCTCCTACGAGCAGTACTTC. As protein: CASSLGGQGKLSSYEQYF. The chain recombines TRBV7-9 with TRBJ2-7, with 9 nucleotides matching TRBD1. CDR1 is SEHNR, CDR2 FQNEAQ, per germline (reference sequence). Trimming cost V 1 base and J 0 bases; bases outside gene matches: 10. CDR3 size: 18 residues.

V usage is TRBV2 and J usage is TRBJ2-7; D is possibly TRBD1 (6 bases). V was trimmed by 9 bases and J by 2 bases, leaving 11 bases between them. The germline V gene encodes CDR1 SNHLY and CDR2 FYNNEI. This CDR3 has 12 residues. Here the CDR3 reads CASQQGTYEQYF. The CDR3 coding sequence is TGTGCCAGTCAACAGGGAACCTACGAGCAGTACTTC.

The CDR3 is CASSFYRGETQYF. Here the CDR3 DNA reads TGTGCCAGCAGCTTTTACAGGGGAGAGACCCAGTACTTC. The V gene is TRBV7-3, the J gene TRBJ2-5; 7 bases map to TRBD1. The trim removed 3 bases at V and 4 bases at J, leaving 2 bases unmatched. The CDR3 contains 13 residues. Germline CDR1 and CDR2: SGHTA and FQGTGA.

The V call is TRBV19, the J call TRBJ2-7; 12 nucleotides agree with TRBD2. The CDR3 is 14 amino acids. From germline, CDR1 is LNHDA and CDR2 SQIVND (reference sequence). Trimming removed 8 bases from V and 5 bases from J; junction bases left unmatched: 7. CDR3: CASRTSGNNHEQYF. The CDR3 DNA sequence: TGTGCCAGTCGGACTAGCGGGAATAACCACGAGCAGTACTTC.

The chain carries TRBV19 and TRBJ1-4; no clear D. The ends were cut back, 6 bases at V and 0 bases at J, with 8 bases in the middle. The CDR3 consists of 14 residues. Germline assignment: CDR1 LNHDA and CDR2 SQIVND (reference sequence). The CDR3 region has the DNA TGTGCCAGTAGCCCCGGGACAACTAATGAAAAACTGTTTTTT. Translation: CASSPGTTNEKLFF.